These 10 T cell receptor beta chains originate from one sample sequenced in a study of T cell changes during pregnancy in multiple sclerosis. Repertoires were generated with immunoSEQ multiplex PCR, while TCRdb's copy carries only in-frame clones and drops some. Altogether roughly 80,000 clones are present, approximately 94% being singletons, with the ten largest covering 2% to 3%. This specimen was peripheral blood, taken after pregnancy. The source is a female donor in good health, enrolled as a control in a pregnancy study.

This rearrangement joins TRBV30 to TRBJ2-5, with a possible D match to TRBD1 (6 bases). Germline V lookup: CDR1 GTSNPN, CDR2 SVGIG (reference sequence). This CDR3 has 12 residues. Trimming stripped 2 bases from V and 4 bases from J, with 8 bases between. The CDR3 coding sequence is TGTGCCTGGAGTTCCAGGGGAGAGACCCAGTACTTC. Protein product: CAWSSRGETQYF.

V usage is TRBV27 and J usage is TRBJ2-3, with 8 bases identical to TRBD1. V lost 2 bases to trimming and J lost 6 bases; unmatched junction nucleotides: 13. Germline CDR1 MNHEY, CDR2 SMNVEV (reference sequence). The length of the CDR3 is 17 residues. The CDR3 nucleotides are TGTGCCAGCAGTTTAAGGGCCGGGACAGGTACTTTTGATACGCAGTATTTT. It is translated as CASSLRAGTGTFDTQYF.

This clone was counted a single time. The J gene is TRBJ2-5, the V gene TRBV13, with TRBD2 identical over 8 bases. Germline trimming cut 1 base from V and 0 bases from J; bases unmatched to any gene: 4. The CDR3 totals 16 residues. Germline CDR1 PRHDT, CDR2 FYEKMQ (reference sequence). The chain's CDR3 is CASSLVGSGDQETQYF. CDR3 bases: TGTGCCAGCAGCTTAGTGGGTAGCGGGGACCAAGAGACCCAGTACTTC.

This sequence joins TRBV7-2 and TRBJ2-6, with D hard to call. Per the germline V gene, CDR1 is SGHTA and CDR2 is FQGNSA. This CDR3 has 15 amino acids. Trimming stripped 5 bases from V and 0 bases from J, with 8 bases between. In nucleotides, the CDR3 is TGTGCCAGCAGCCCTTCTTTCTCTGGGGCCAACGTCCTGACTTTC. Protein product: CASSPSFSGANVLTF.

This chain connects TRBV6-5 to TRBJ1-5; D is perhaps TRBD1 (5 bases). Germline V gene sequence: CDR1 MNHEY, CDR2 SVGAGI. V was trimmed by 5 bases and J by 4 bases, leaving 12 bases between them. The CDR3 covers 14 residues. The CDR3 sequence is CASSPQGKNQPQHF. The CDR3 DNA is TGTGCCAGCAGTCCTCAGGGAAAAAATCAGCCCCAGCATTTT.

The chain recombines TRBV15 with TRBJ2-7; 8 nucleotides match TRBD1. The CDR3 runs to 13 residues. The trim removed 5 bases at V and 5 bases at J, leaving 5 bases unmatched. Germline CDR1 reads LNHNV; CDR2 reads YYDKDF (reference sequence). The CDR3 nucleotides read TGTGCCACCAGCGGAATACAGGGGGACGAGCAGTACTTC. Its protein is CATSGIQGDEQYF.

This sequence joins TRBV14 and TRBJ1-4; 9 bases align to TRBD1. The V gene's germline CDR1 is SGHDN and CDR2 FVKESK. CDR3 length: 15 amino acids. With 4 bases clipped from V and 3 bases from J, the junction kept 3 bases outside the gene matches. The CDR3 spells CASSRRQGANEKLFF. The CDR3 DNA is TGTGCCAGCAGCCGACGACAGGGGGCTAATGAAAAACTGTTTTTT.

The V gene is TRBV11-3, the J gene TRBJ1-1, with 8 nucleotides matching TRBD1. The CDR3 is 14 residues long. Germline CDR1 and CDR2: SGHNT and YENEEA. V was pared by 4 bases and J by 4 bases, with 5 bases of the junction left unmatched. The CDR3 here is CASSSQGGSTEAFF. The CDR3 nucleotides are TGTGCCAGCAGCTCACAGGGGGGAAGCACTGAAGCTTTCTTT.

The gene calls are TRBV7-2 and TRBJ2-1; 10 positions agree with TRBD2. CDR3 length equals 17 residues. CDR1 and CDR2 from the germline V gene are SGHTA and FQGNSA. V was pared by 2 bases and J by 12 bases, with 16 bases of the junction left unmatched. As DNA, the CDR3 is TGTGCCAGCAGCTTACAGGCTAGCGGGAGTCGATTCGGAGGGCAGTTCTTC. The encoded protein is CASSLQASGSRFGGQFF.

This clone is a singleton in its sample. This sequence joins TRBV9 and TRBJ1-5; 7 bases are shared with TRBD1. The germline V gene has CDR1 SGDLS and CDR2 YYNGEE. Trimming cost V 4 bases and J 2 bases; bases outside gene matches: 9. This CDR3 contains 16 residues. The CDR3 is CASSPGGGGGNQPQHF. For the CDR3, the DNA is TGTGCCAGCAGCCCCGGAGGGGGCGGAGGCAATCAGCCCCAGCATTTT.